Below, 22 T cell receptor beta chains from the same sample are listed, as sequenced in a study of spatial heterogeneity in lung cancer. Sample time point: blood at routine non-recurrence follow-up after resection. TCRdb reanalysed the 5' RACE reads using MiXCR and keeps one entry per CDR3 protein. In the table there are 35,000 to 45,000 distinct CDR3 sequences, over 6.5% of which are singletons. The source material was PBMCs, sampled at follow-up. The receptors shown here come from a male donor with early-stage non-small cell lung cancer.

The table lists this clonotype with many counts. The chain carries TRBV5-1 and TRBJ1-1, with a possible D match to TRBD1 (5 bases). V was pared by 4 bases and J by 3 bases, with 16 bases between. The germline V gene has CDR1 SGHRS and CDR2 YFSETQ. The CDR3 spans 15 residues. CDR3 in amino acids: CASSVGDKGDTEAFF. DNA for the CDR3: TGCGCCAGCAGCGTGGGGGATAAAGGGGACACTGAAGCTTTCTTT.

This clonotype was found many times. The chain joins TRBV7-3 to TRBJ2-3; 8 bases map to TRBD1. The CDR3 contains 14 residues. V was pared by 4 bases and J by 5 bases, with 5 bases of the junction left unmatched. In germline, CDR1 is SGHTA, CDR2 FQGTGA. The CDR3 is CASSSGQGRDTQYF. CDR3 nucleotides: TGTGCCAGCAGCTCCGGACAGGGACGAGATACGCAGTATTTT.

This clonotype has at least ten counts. This chain connects TRBV7-3 to TRBJ2-5; 7 nucleotides align to TRBD2. The CDR3 loop spans 14 amino acids. The germline gives CDR1 SGHTA, CDR2 FQGTGA. J gave up 5 bases and V 3 bases, and 6 bases lay outside the gene matches. For the CDR3, the DNA is TGTGCCAGCAGCTTCCAGGGAGGGGACGAGACCCAGTACTTC. It is translated as CASSFQGGDETQYF.

This clonotype has ten or more counts. The chain joins TRBV4-2 to TRBJ2-3; D possibly matches TRBD1 or TRBD2 (6 bases each). This CDR3 is 14 amino acids long. The V end lost 4 bases, the J end lost 3 bases, and 11 bases lay between the germline ends. Germline CDR1 and CDR2: LGHNA and YNFKEQ. The CDR3 nucleotides read TGTGCCAGCAGCCGGGGGGCCGAAACAGATACGCAGTATTTT. This translates into CASSRGAETDTQYF.

This clonotype was seen many times. The genes are TRBV24-1 and TRBJ2-3; TRBD2 matches at 13 bases. The junction had 6 bases not matched to a gene; V was cut back by 2 bases and J by 2 bases. The CDR3 has 18 residues. The germline CDR1 and CDR2 sequences are KGHDR and SFDVKD. This chain's CDR3 is CATSDSRTSGGHTDTQYF. Written as DNA, the CDR3 is TGTGCCACCAGTGATTCCAGGACTAGCGGGGGACACACAGATACGCAGTATTTT.

This clonotype was recorded many times. The chain couples TRBV5-1 to TRBJ1-2; unclear D gene. Per the germline V gene, CDR1 is SGHRS and CDR2 is YFSETQ. This CDR3 is built from 14 residues. V was shortened by 0 bases and J by 3 bases, with 9 bases between the two germline ends. The CDR3 spells CASSLEISDYGYTF. In DNA form, the CDR3 reads TGCGCCAGCAGCTTGGAGATATCTGACTATGGCTACACCTTC.

Only a few counts were recorded for this clonotype. This sequence joins TRBV2 and TRBJ1-5; D might be TRBD1 (5 bases). CDR1 and CDR2 (germline): SNHLY, FYNNEI. The CDR3 totals 14 residues. The V end lost 4 bases, the J end lost 1 base, and 8 bases lay between the germline ends. The CDR3 DNA sequence: TGTGCCAGCAGTGTCGGGGGGAGCAATCAGCCCCAGCATTTT. Translating it yields CASSVGGSNQPQHF.

In this sample, this clonotype turned up many times. The chain is built from TRBV27 and TRBJ2-3; a possible D gene is TRBD1 (6 bases). Trimming took 2 bases from V and 6 from J, leaving 9 bases between them. The CDR3 consists of 13 residues. In germline, CDR1 is MNHEY, CDR2 SMNVEV (reference sequence). CDR3 residues: CASSLNRADTQYF. CDR3 DNA sequence: TGTGCCAGCAGTTTAAACAGGGCGGATACGCAGTATTTT.

There are many counts of this clonotype. The gene calls are TRBV12-3 or TRBV12-4 and TRBJ2-2; D call uncertain. Trimming removed 6 bases at V and 0 bases at J, with 11 bases between. This CDR3 comprises 15 residues. DNA of the CDR3: TGTGCCAGCAGATACACAGAGGCGAACACCGGGGAGCTGTTTTTT. Translated, it gives CASRYTEANTGELFF.

This clonotype was found many times. V gene TRBV5-1 combines with J gene TRBJ1-1, with 8 positions matching TRBD1. The CDR3 covers 16 residues. V was clipped by 2 bases and J by 3 bases; unmatched bases: 9. Germline assignment: CDR1 SGHRS and CDR2 YFSETQ. CDR3 amino acids: CASSFQGAHSDTEAFF. DNA for the CDR3: TGCGCCAGCAGCTTTCAGGGGGCGCATTCGGACACTGAAGCTTTCTTT. The variable domain in full, with the rest retrieved from reference TRBV5-1 and TRBJ1-1, is KAGVTQTPRYLIKTRGQQVTLSCSPISGHRSVSWYQQTPGQGLQFLFEYFSETQRNKGNFPGRFSGRQFSNSRSEMNVSTLELGDSALYLCASSFQGAHSDTEAFFGQGTRLTVV.

The rearrangement uses TRBV29-1 and TRBJ1-2; D gene uncertain. Germline CDR1 and CDR2: SQVTM and ANQGSEA. The CDR3 spans 13 residues. Deletions cut 2 bases from V and 0 bases from J, with 7 bases between. The CDR3 region has the DNA TGCAGCGTTGAACCACAGTCTAACTATGGCTACACCTTC. As protein: CSVEPQSNYGYTF.

This clonotype qualifies as medium-sized (0.01 to 0.1%). The chain links TRBV30 to TRBJ1-1; D remains unclear. The germline V gene encodes CDR1 GTSNPN and CDR2 SVGIG (reference sequence). Trimming took off 1 base at V and 4 bases at J, with 16 bases between the two ends. The CDR3 spans 15 residues. CDR3 protein: CAWSALGAASTEAFF. Here the CDR3 DNA reads TGTGCCTGGAGTGCCCTGGGAGCTGCTAGCACTGAAGCTTTCTTT.

This clonotype was counted ten times or more. The CDR3 nucleotides read TGCAGTGCAACCCAACCTGACCCAATGAACACTGAAGCTTTCTTT. Protein product: CSATQPDPMNTEAFF. This chain links TRBV20-1 with TRBJ1-1; D not certain. The CDR3 runs to 15 residues. The germline V gene has CDR1 DFQATT and CDR2 SNEGSKA (reference sequence). Trimming took 6 bases from V and 0 from J, leaving 17 bases between them.

At least ten counts were recorded for this clonotype. The V call is TRBV9, the J call TRBJ2-7; 9 bases match TRBD2. CDR1 and CDR2 from the germline V gene are SGDLS and YYNGEE. Trimming removed 0 bases from V and 0 bases from J; junction bases left unmatched: 4. The CDR3 covers 16 residues. The CDR3, as DNA: TGTGCCAGCAGCGTAGAGGATAGCGGGGGCTCCTACGAGCAGTACTTC. Translated: CASSVEDSGGSYEQYF.

Many counts were recorded for this clonotype. CDR3: CASSFLAGRYEQYF. Written as DNA, the CDR3 is TGTGCCAGCAGTTTCCTAGCGGGGCGCTACGAGCAGTACTTC. The chain links TRBV12-3 or TRBV12-4 to TRBJ2-7; TRBD2 aligns across 9 bases. The CDR3 runs to 14 residues. V trimming: 3 bases; J trimming: 3 bases; junction bases outside the gene matches: 3.

The J gene is TRBJ2-1, the V gene TRBV21-1; TRBD2, the table's D call, was not compared with the DNA. TRBV21-1 is an annotated pseudogene. The CDR3 runs to 17 residues. The CDR3 coding sequence is TGTGCCAGCAGCAAGTTGACCGGGACTAGCGGGGTCGATGAGCAGTTCTTC. Translated, it gives CASSKLTGTSGVDEQFF.

At least ten counts were recorded for this clonotype. The J gene is TRBJ1-5, the V gene TRBV2, with 11 bases lining up with TRBD1. From germline, CDR1 is SNHLY and CDR2 FYNNEI. CDR3 length: 17 residues. The ends lost 5 bases at V and 4 bases at J; junction bases unmatched: 10. CDR3 residues: CASSYSGTGGSNQPQHF. CDR3 nucleotide sequence: TGTGCCAGCAGTTACTCCGGGACAGGGGGATCAAATCAGCCCCAGCATTTT.

V and J are TRBV6-6 and TRBJ2-7; possible D gene TRBD1, 6 bases. V lost 2 bases, J lost 3 bases, and 11 bases lay in between. The CDR3 length is 14 residues. Germline assignment: CDR1 MNHNY and CDR2 SVGAGI (reference sequence). The CDR3 here is CASSYTSQGYEQYF. CDR3 in DNA: TGTGCCAGCAGTTACACTTCACAGGGCTACGAGCAGTACTTC.

This clonotype was recorded at least ten times. The chain carries TRBV20-1 and TRBJ2-5, with D perhaps matching TRBD2 (6 bases). V shed 3 bases and J shed 8 bases, with 13 bases lying between them. Looked up from germline, CDR1 is DFQATT and CDR2 is SNEGSKA (reference sequence). This CDR3 is 12 amino acids long. CDR3 DNA sequence: TGCAGTGCTAGCGCTCGCGGGACCACCCAGTACTTC. It yields the protein CSASARGTTQYF.

This clonotype appeared many times. The chain joins TRBV30 to TRBJ2-7; the D gene could be TRBD1 or TRBD2 (6 bases each). This CDR3 is built from 14 residues. V was pared by 4 bases and J by 3 bases, with 16 bases between. The germline CDR1 and CDR2 sequences are GTSNPN and SVGIG (reference sequence). The CDR3 DNA is TGTGCCTGGAATTCGGAGGGGGTGTACTACGAGCAGTACTTC. Protein: CAWNSEGVYYEQYF.

V usage is TRBV11-2 and J usage is TRBJ2-7; D ambiguous. In germline, CDR1 is SGHAT, CDR2 FQNNGV. The CDR3 spans 11 residues. The V end lost 5 bases, the J end lost 5 bases, and 7 bases lay between the germline ends. The CDR3, as DNA: TGTGCCAGCAGCGACCAGGACGAGCAGTACTTC. This gives the protein CASSDQDEQYF.

This clonotype was counted ten times or more. V is TRBV6-1 and J is TRBJ2-5; tentative D call: TRBD1 (7 bases). The CDR3 has 13 amino acids. Per germline, CDR1 MNHNS and CDR2 SASEGT. V gave up 10 bases and J gave up 3 bases, with 15 bases separating them. CDR3 sequence reads: CATGGPGEETQYF. The CDR3 DNA reads TGTGCCACAGGGGGACCGGGAGAAGAGACCCAGTACTTC.